This T cell receptor beta chain was found in a study of early T cells in non-severe SARS-CoV-2 infection. Overall study: Sequencing of bulk RNA from unsorted whole blood was done, without chain pairing.

Regarding the study as a whole: There was a bias toward anti-spike CD8 responses in VDJdb matching, which missed private and CD4 specificities.

The CDR3 loop spans 15 amino acids. CDR1 is MNHEY and CDR2 is SMNVEV in the germline V gene (reference sequence). Trimming cost V 5 bases and J 5 bases; bases outside gene matches: 7. Attachment of unique molecular identifiers was made to individual cDNA molecules. TCRdb used MiXCR to reprocess the 5' RACE reads, holding one entry per CDR3 protein. The sample lists 100,000 to 150,000 distinct CDR3 sequences, about 16% seen once, with 21% in the top ten. This clonotype occurred a few times. The antigen remains unidentified. This chain joins TRBV27 and TRBJ1-5; 9 bases line up with TRBD1. The clonotype comes from an adult who was a healthcare worker with PCR-confirmed SARS-CoV-2 infection or an uninfected control (not recorded which). The sample comprised whole blood. The CDR3 loop reads CASSASTGGHQPQHF. The CDR3 DNA sequence: TGTGCCAGCAGTGCCTCGACAGGGGGTCATCAGCCCCAGCATTTT.